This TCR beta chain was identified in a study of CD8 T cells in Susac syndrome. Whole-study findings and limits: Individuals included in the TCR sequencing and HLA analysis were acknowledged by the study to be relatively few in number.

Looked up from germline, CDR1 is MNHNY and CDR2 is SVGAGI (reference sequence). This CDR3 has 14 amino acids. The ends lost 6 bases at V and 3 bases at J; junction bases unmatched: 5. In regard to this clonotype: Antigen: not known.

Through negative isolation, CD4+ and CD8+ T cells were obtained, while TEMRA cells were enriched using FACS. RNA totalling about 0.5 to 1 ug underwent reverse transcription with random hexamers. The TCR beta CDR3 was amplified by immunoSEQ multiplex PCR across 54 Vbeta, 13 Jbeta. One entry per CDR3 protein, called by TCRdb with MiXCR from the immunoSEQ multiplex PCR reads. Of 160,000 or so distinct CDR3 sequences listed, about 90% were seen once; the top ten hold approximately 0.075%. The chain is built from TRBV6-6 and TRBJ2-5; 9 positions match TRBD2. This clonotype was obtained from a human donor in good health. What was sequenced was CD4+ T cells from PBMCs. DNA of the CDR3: TGTGCCAGCAGACTAGCGGGTTCTAAAGAGACCCAGTACTTC. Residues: CASRLAGSKETQYF.